Below, one T cell receptor (beta chain) is given with its context. The CDR3 has 14 residues. V gave up 0 bases and J gave up 5 bases, with 10 bases separating them. In germline, CDR1 is KGHSH, CDR2 LQKENI. TCRdb's table, derived via immunoSEQ multiplex PCR, lists solely in-frame clones and lacks some. The sample lists more than 45,000 clones, around 93% seen once, with more than 9% in the top ten. All patients experienced relapse after autologous stem cell transplantation, and brentuximab vedotin exposure was variable. This record belongs to a study of PD-1 blockade in classical Hodgkin lymphoma. The rearrangement joins TRBV18 to TRBJ2-5; D gene unclear. The source material was peripheral blood mononuclear cells (PBMCs), sampled before the second cycle of nivolumab. The sequence came from a human donor with classical Hodgkin lymphoma. CDR3 sequence (DNA): TGTGCCAGCTCACCACCCGGCCCAAGGGAGACCCAGTACTTC. Translating gives CASSPPGPRETQYF.